The 14 T cell receptor beta chains below all came from one sample that was sequenced in a study of blood T cell repertoires in COVID-19. Produced via immunoSEQ multiplex PCR; TCRdb's table is partial and in-frame only. The sample has more than 150,000 clones; roughly four fifths are singletons. The sequencing sample was made of PBMCs or T cells enriched from blood (not recorded which). The receptors come from a man in his forties who had recovered from COVID-19.

This clone was observed once. The rearrangement links TRBV7-3 to TRBJ2-6; 9 nucleotides agree with TRBD1. This CDR3 is built from 18 residues. Germline-derived CDR1 and CDR2 are SGHTA and FQGTGA. J lost 0 bases, V lost 2 bases, and 5 bases had no gene match. The CDR3: CASSLAGTGSSGANVLTF. CDR3 bases: TGTGCCAGCAGCTTAGCCGGGACAGGGAGCTCTGGGGCCAACGTCCTGACTTTC.

V and J are TRBV5-1 and TRBJ2-3; 8 bases are a match to TRBD2. Per the germline V gene, CDR1 is SGHRS and CDR2 is YFSETQ. The junction had 4 bases not matched to a gene; V was cut back by 2 bases and J by 2 bases. The length of the CDR3 is 15 residues. DNA of the CDR3: TGCGCCAGCAGCTTAAATAGCGGGACCACAGATACGCAGTATTTT. Its translation: CASSLNSGTTDTQYF.

The V call is TRBV6-5, the J call TRBJ2-3; 9 bases line up with TRBD2. Germline trimming cut 2 bases from V and 4 bases from J; bases unmatched to any gene: 7. The CDR3 spans 16 residues. CDR1 is MNHEY, CDR2 SVGAGI, per germline. The CDR3 nucleotides read TGTGCCAGCAGTTACCTCGGCGGGAGGGGTGCAGATACGCAGTATTTT. Translating it yields CASSYLGGRGADTQYF.

This sequence joins TRBV28 and TRBJ1-2, with D uncertain. V lost 1 base, J lost 10 bases, and 7 bases lay in between. Germline V gives CDR1 MDHEN, CDR2 SYDVKM. The CDR3 has 11 amino acids. CDR3 amino acids: CASSLYGPYTF. The CDR3 coding sequence is TGTGCCAGCAGTTTATACGGTCCCTACACCTTC.

On this clone: This sample also contains other DNA sequences that code for the same CDR3. The gene calls are TRBV5-1 and TRBJ1-1, with D tentatively TRBD1 (6 bases). Trimming removed 1 base at V and 1 base at J, with 8 bases between. The germline gives CDR1 SGHRS, CDR2 YFSETQ. This CDR3 is 14 amino acids long. CDR3 protein: CASSLTGSNTEAFF. The CDR3 DNA sequence: TGCGCCAGCAGCTTGACAGGGTCGAACACTGAAGCTTTCTTT.

The chain links TRBV7-9 to TRBJ1-1, with 8 bases fitting TRBD1. Germline V gene sequence: CDR1 SEHNR, CDR2 FQNEAQ (reference sequence). With 6 bases clipped from V and 6 bases from J, the junction kept 9 bases outside the gene matches. This CDR3 comprises 14 residues. The chain's CDR3 is CASRSPDRGAEAFF. The CDR3 nucleotides are TGTGCCAGCAGATCCCCCGACAGGGGTGCTGAAGCTTTCTTT.

This rearrangement joins TRBV19 to TRBJ2-1, with 10 bases that match TRBD2. This CDR3 is built from 18 residues. The ends lost 0 bases at V and 4 bases at J; junction bases unmatched: 9. The germline CDR1 and CDR2 sequences are LNHDA and SQIVND (reference sequence). CDR3 DNA sequence: TGTGCCAGTAGTATAGATCGGGCAGCGGGAGGGCCATACAATGAGCAGTTCTTC. Its translation is CASSIDRAAGGPYNEQFF.

The chain combines TRBV7-2 with TRBJ2-1, with a possible D match to TRBD2 (7 bases). Germline CDR1 SGHTA, CDR2 FQGNSA. There are 17 residues in the CDR3. V gave up 3 bases and J gave up 0 bases, with 15 bases separating them. The DNA of the CDR3 is TGTGCCAGCAGCTTCAATGGCGGGGGCAGCTCCTACAATGAGCAGTTCTTC. It codes for CASSFNGGGSSYNEQFF. Full variable domain (outside the CDR3, taken from reference TRBV7-2 and TRBJ2-1): GAGVSQSPSNKVTEKGKDVELRCDPISGHTALYWYRQSLGQGLEFLIYFQGNSAPDKSGLPSDRFSAERTGGSVSTLTIQRTQQEDSAVYLCASSFNGGGSSYNEQFFGPGTRLTVL.

The chain combines TRBV19 with TRBJ2-1, with 11 bases that match TRBD1. Germline V CDR1 and CDR2: LNHDA, SQIVND (reference sequence). The CDR3 extends over 18 amino acids. J gave up 1 base and V 7 bases, and 12 bases lay outside the gene matches. Written as DNA, the CDR3 is TGTGCCAGTACCCTATTCGGACAGGGGGCCTTTTCCTACAATGAGCAGTTCTTC. Residues: CASTLFGQGAFSYNEQFF.

V usage is TRBV7-2 and J usage is TRBJ2-1; D might be TRBD1 (6 bases). The CDR3 sequence is 15 residues long. Germline V gene lookup returns CDR1 SGHTA and CDR2 FQGNSA. The ends were cut back, 4 bases at V and 4 bases at J, with 14 bases in the middle. The CDR3 loop is CASSSRQESYNEQFF. CDR3 sequence (DNA): TGTGCCAGCAGCTCCCGACAGGAGTCTTACAATGAGCAGTTCTTC.

The genes are TRBV5-1 and TRBJ2-3; 10 positions agree with TRBD2. Per germline, CDR1 SGHRS and CDR2 YFSETQ. Unmatched junction bases numbered 8, after V lost 4 bases and J lost 6 bases. This CDR3 is 15 amino acids long. The CDR3 sequence: CASSPSSGRKDTQYF. The CDR3 DNA reads as TGCGCCAGCAGCCCATCTAGCGGGAGAAAGGATACGCAGTATTTT. Filled out from reference TRBV5-1 and TRBJ2-3, the complete variable domain reads KAGVTQTPRYLIKTRGQQVTLSCSPISGHRSVSWYQQTPGQGLQFLFEYFSETQRNKGNFPGRFSGRQFSNSRSEMNVSTLELGDSALYLCASSPSSGRKDTQYFGPGTRLTVL.

The chain couples TRBV7-2 to TRBJ2-5, with TRBD2 matching 12 bases. The ends lost 5 bases at V and 5 bases at J; junction bases unmatched: 15. Germline lookup yields CDR1 SGHTA and CDR2 FQGNSA. The CDR3 has 18 residues. The CDR3 DNA follows: TGTGCCAGCAGCACAGAATTACTAGCGGGAGGTTCCGGTGAGACCCAGTACTTC. It yields the protein CASSTELLAGGSGETQYF.

The V call is TRBV19, the J call TRBJ1-4; TRBD1 is a possible D gene (6 bases). Trimming removed 7 bases from V and 0 bases from J, with 9 bases in between. The CDR3 contains 14 residues. Germline V lookup: CDR1 LNHDA, CDR2 SQIVND (reference sequence). The CDR3 DNA is TGTGCCAGTACGCACAGGGCAACTAATGAAAAACTGTTTTTT. Its protein is CASTHRATNEKLFF.

The chain joins TRBV13 to TRBJ2-5; D gene unclear. Deletions cut 5 bases from V and 5 bases from J, with 12 bases between. This CDR3 has 13 residues. Germline lookup yields CDR1 PRHDT and CDR2 FYEKMQ (reference sequence). This CDR3 reads CASSLQVAETQYF. As DNA, the CDR3 is TGTGCCAGCAGCCTTCAGGTGGCGGAGACCCAGTACTTC.